This paragraph reports one T cell receptor beta chain. Its target is not known. Reverse transcribing all isolated RNA meant expressed TCRB transcripts were sequenced. The method was immunoSEQ multiplex PCR; TCRdb's version includes in-frame clones alone and lacks a portion of them. The sample holds around 160,000 clones, approximately 8.8% seen once. The data were taken from a study of beta chain features in type 1 diabetes. Looking at the study overall: Sorted cell examination encompassed over 90,000,000 cells across all samples. Study results and caveats: There was a moderate but significant shortening of TCRB CDR3s in all four CD4+ subsets of Type 1 diabetes patients.

The trim removed 2 bases at V and 4 bases at J, leaving 0 bases unmatched. CDR3 length equals 14 residues. In germline, CDR1 is MNHNS, CDR2 SASEGT. Heparinised blood was drawn once per donor, averaging approximately 100 mL. Cells sorted by CD45RO/CCR7/CD25/CD127/CD95/CD27 comprised CD4+ naive, central memory, regulatory and stem cell-like memory cells. This TCR was sampled from a woman aged 25 to 39 with type 1 diabetes. The source material was central memory CD4+ T cells from blood. The chain uses TRBV6-1 and TRBJ2-1; 9 bases fit TRBD2. In DNA, the CDR3 is TGTGCCAGCAGTGAACTAGCGGGGTACAATGAGCAGTTCTTC. It codes for CASSELAGYNEQFF.